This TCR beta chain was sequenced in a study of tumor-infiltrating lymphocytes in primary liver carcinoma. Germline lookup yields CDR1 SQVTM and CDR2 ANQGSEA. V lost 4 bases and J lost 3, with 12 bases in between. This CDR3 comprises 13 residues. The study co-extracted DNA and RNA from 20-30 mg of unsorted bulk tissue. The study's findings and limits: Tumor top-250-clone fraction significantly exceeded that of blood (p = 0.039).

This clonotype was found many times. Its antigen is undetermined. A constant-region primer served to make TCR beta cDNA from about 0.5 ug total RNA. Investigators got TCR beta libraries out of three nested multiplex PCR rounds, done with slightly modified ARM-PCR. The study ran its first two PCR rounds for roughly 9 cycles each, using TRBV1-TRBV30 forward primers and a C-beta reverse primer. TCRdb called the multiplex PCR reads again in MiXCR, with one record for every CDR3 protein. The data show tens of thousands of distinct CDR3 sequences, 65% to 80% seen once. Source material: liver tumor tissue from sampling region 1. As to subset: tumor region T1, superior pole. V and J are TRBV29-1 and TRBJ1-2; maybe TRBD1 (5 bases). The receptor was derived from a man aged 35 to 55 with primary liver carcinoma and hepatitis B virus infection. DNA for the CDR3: TGCAGCGTTGGGTTAGACAGCGACTATGGCTACACCTTC. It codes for CSVGLDSDYGYTF.